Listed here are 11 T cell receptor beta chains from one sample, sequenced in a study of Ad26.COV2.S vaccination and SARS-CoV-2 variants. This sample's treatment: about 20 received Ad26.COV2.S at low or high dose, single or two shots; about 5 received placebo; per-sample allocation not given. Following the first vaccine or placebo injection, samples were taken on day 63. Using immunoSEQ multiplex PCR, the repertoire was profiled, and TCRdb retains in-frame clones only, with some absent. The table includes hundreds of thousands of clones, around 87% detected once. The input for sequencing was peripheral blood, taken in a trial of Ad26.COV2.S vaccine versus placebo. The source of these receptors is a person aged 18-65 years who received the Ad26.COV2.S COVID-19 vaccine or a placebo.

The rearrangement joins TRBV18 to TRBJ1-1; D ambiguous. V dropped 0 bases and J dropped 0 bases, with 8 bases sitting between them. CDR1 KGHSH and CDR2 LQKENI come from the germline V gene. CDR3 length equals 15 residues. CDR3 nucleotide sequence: TGTGCCAGCTCACCACCGGCGGCAATGAACACTGAAGCTTTCTTT. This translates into CASSPPAAMNTEAFF.

CDR3 sequence reads: CASSLGQGGEPQHF. The DNA for the CDR3 is TGCGCCAGCAGCTTGGGGCAGGGAGGGGAGCCCCAGCATTTT. The chain recombines TRBV5-1 with TRBJ1-5; possible D gene TRBD1, 5 bases. There are 14 residues in the CDR3. V lost 0 bases and J lost 8, with 12 bases in between. CDR1 is SGHRS, CDR2 YFSETQ, per germline.

The CDR3 loop reads CASSQGTGRNEKLFF. The DNA of the CDR3 is TGCGCCAGCAGCCAAGGGACAGGACGAAATGAAAAACTGTTTTTT. This chain links TRBV4-3 with TRBJ1-4; 7 positions agree with TRBD1. CDR3 length: 15 residues. V shed 1 base, J shed 5 bases, and the junction held 4 bases outside the gene matches. CDR1 LGHNA and CDR2 YSLEER come from the germline V gene.

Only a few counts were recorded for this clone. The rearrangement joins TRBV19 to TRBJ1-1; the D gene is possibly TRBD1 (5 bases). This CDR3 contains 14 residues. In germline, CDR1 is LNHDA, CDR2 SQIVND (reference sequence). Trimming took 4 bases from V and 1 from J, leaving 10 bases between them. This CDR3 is CASSSPGANTEAFF. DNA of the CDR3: TGTGCCAGTAGTAGCCCCGGGGCGAACACTGAAGCTTTCTTT.

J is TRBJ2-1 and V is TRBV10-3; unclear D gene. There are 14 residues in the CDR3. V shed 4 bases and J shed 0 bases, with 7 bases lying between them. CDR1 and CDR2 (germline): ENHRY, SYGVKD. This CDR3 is CAISGARSYNEQFF. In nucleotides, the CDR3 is TGTGCCATCAGTGGGGCCCGCTCCTACAATGAGCAGTTCTTC.

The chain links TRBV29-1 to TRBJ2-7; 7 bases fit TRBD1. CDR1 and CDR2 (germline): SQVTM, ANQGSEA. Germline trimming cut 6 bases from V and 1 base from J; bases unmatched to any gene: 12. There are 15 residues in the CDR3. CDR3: CSVEGDSERSYEQYF. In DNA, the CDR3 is TGCAGCGTCGAGGGGGACAGCGAACGATCCTACGAGCAGTACTTC.

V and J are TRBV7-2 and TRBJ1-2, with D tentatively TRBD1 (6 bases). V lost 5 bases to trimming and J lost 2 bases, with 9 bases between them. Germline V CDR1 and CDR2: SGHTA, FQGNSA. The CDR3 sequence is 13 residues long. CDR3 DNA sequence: TGTGCCAGCAGCGAGGGGGGGAACTATGGCTACACCTTC. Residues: CASSEGGNYGYTF.

CDR3 residues: CASSEGYTFPANTDTQYF. The CDR3 region has the DNA TGTGCCAGCAGTGAGGGGTATACTTTTCCCGCAAACACAGATACGCAGTATTTT. This sequence joins TRBV6-1 and TRBJ2-3; D unclear. V was pared by 3 bases and J by 2 bases, with 21 bases between. Looked up from germline, CDR1 is MNHNS and CDR2 is SASEGT. The CDR3 extends over 18 amino acids.

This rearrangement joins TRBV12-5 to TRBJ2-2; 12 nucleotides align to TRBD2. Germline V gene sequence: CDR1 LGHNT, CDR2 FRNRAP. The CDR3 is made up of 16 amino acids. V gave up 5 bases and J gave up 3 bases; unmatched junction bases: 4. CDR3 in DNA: TGTGCTAGTGGTCCCCGACTAGCGGGAGACACCGGGGAGCTGTTTTTT. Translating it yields CASGPRLAGDTGELFF.

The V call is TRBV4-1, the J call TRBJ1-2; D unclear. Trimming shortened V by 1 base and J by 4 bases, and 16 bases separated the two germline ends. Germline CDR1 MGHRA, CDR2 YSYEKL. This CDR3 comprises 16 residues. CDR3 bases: TGCGCCAGCAGCCAAGGTCTCACAGCTCGAATCTATGGCTACACCTTC. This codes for CASSQGLTARIYGYTF.

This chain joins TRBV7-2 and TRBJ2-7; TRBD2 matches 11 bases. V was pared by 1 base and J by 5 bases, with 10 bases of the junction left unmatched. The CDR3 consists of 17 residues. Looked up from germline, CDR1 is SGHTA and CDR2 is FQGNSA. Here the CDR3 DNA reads TGTGCCAGCAGCTTAGGCGGGACTAGCGGTTCTTACAACGAGCAGTACTTC. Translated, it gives CASSLGGTSGSYNEQYF. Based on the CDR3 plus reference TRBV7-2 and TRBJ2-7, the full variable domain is GAGVSQSPSNKVTEKGKDVELRCDPISGHTALYWYRQSLGQGLEFLIYFQGNSAPDKSGLPSDRFSAERTGGSVSTLTIQRTQQEDSAVYLCASSLGGTSGSYNEQYFGPGTRLTVT.